This T cell receptor beta chain appears in the sequencing data of a study of graft-versus-host responses after intestinal transplantation. Overall study: Every recipient had anti-thymocyte globulin induction and three to four years of tacrolimus plus steroids.

Here immunoSEQ multiplex PCR was the method, and the copy in TCRdb shows in-frame clones only, minus some. This table holds about 85,000 clones, around 83% found once. As to this clone: Antigen unknown.

In germline, CDR1 is SQVTM, CDR2 ANQGSEA. The CDR3 loop spans 15 amino acids. Trimming stripped 1 base from V and 0 bases from J, with 11 bases between. The chain couples TRBV29-1 to TRBJ2-3; no definite D call. The clonotype comes from a human donor who received an intestinal transplant. The sequencing here drew on unstimulated CD8+ T cells sorted from spleen or lymph node cells, taken before intestinal transplant. The CDR3 loop is CSVEGAPTSTDTQYF. The CDR3, as DNA: TGCAGCGTTGAAGGAGCACCGACTAGCACAGATACGCAGTATTTT.